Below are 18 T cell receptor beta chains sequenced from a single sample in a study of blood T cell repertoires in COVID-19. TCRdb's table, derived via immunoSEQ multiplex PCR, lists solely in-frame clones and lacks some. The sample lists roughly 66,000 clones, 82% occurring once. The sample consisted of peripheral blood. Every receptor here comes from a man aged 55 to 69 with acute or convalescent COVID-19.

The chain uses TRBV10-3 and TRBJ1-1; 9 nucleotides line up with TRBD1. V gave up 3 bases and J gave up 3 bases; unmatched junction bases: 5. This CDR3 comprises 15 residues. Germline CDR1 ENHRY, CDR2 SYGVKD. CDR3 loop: CAISDTGGADTEAFF. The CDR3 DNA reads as TGTGCCATCAGTGACACAGGGGGCGCGGACACTGAAGCTTTCTTT.

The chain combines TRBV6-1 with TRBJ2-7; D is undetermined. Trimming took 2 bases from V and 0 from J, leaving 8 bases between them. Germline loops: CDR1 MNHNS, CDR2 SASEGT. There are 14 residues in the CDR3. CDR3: CASSEQASSYEQYV. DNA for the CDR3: TGTGCCAGCAGTGAACAGGCCAGCTCCTACGAGCAGTACGTC.

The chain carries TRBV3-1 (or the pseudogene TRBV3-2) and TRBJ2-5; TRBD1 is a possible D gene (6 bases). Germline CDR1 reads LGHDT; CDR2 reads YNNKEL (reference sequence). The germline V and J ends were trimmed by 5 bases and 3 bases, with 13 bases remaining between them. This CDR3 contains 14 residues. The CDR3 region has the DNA TGTGCCAGCAGCACGCTGGGGGCGGAAGAGACCCAGTACTTC. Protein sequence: CASSTLGAEETQYF.

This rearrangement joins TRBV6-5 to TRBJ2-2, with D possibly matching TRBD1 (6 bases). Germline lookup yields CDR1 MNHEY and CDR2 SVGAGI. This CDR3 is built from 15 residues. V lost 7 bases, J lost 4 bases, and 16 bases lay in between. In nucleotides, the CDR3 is TGTGCCAGCACCGCCACCCTAGGGGGCACCGGGGAGCTGTTTTTT. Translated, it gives CASTATLGGTGELFF.

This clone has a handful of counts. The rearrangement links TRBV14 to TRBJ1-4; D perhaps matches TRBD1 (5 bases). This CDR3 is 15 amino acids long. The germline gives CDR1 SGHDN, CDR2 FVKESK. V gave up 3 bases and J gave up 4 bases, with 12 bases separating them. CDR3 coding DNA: TGTGCCAGCAGCCAGACCTTGGGGGGTAATGAAAAACTGTTTTTT. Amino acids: CASSQTLGGNEKLFF.

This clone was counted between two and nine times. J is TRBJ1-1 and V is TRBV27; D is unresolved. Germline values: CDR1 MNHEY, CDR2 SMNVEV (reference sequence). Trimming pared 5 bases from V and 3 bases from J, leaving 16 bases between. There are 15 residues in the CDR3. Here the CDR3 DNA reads TGTGCCAGCAGTCTTCGGGTCCCTTGGGACACTGAAGCTTTCTTT. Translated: CASSLRVPWDTEAFF.

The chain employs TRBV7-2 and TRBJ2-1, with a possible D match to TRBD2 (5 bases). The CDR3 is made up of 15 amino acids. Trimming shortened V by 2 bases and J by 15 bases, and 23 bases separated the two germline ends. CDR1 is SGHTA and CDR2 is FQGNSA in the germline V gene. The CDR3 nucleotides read TGTGCCAGCAGCTTAACCCCTGACCCCCGGGGTAGTCTGTTCTTC. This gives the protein CASSLTPDPRGSLFF.

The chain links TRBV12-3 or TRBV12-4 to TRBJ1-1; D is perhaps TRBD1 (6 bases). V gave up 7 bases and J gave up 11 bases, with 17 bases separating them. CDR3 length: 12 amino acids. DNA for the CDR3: TGTGCCAGCAATTTGAATACAGGGAGTGCTTTCTTT. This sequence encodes CASNLNTGSAFF.

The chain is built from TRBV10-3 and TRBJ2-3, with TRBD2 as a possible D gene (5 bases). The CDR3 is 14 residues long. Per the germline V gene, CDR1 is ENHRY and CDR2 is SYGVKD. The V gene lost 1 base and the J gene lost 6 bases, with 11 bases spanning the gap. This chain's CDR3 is CAISEWREGDTQYF. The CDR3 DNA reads TGTGCCATCAGTGAGTGGAGAGAGGGTGATACGCAGTATTTT.

CDR3 nucleotide sequence: TGTGCCAGCAGCTTCTCAGGCAATCAGCCCCAGCATTTT. Its translation: CASSFSGNQPQHF. The chain recombines TRBV5-6 with TRBJ1-5; D unclear. The germline V and J ends were trimmed by 2 bases and 2 bases, with 5 bases remaining between them. Germline V lookup: CDR1 SGHDT, CDR2 YYEEEE. CDR3 length: 13 residues.

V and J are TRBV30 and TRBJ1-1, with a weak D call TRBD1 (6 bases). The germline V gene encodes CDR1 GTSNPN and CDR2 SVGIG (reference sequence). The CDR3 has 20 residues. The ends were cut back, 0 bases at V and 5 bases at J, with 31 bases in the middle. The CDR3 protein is CAWSVRSRYRDVEGRTEAFF. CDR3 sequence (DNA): TGTGCCTGGAGTGTACGTTCTCGGTACAGGGATGTTGAGGGTAGAACTGAAGCTTTCTTT.

Here the CDR3 DNA reads TGCGCCAGCAGTGGGCCGGGACTAGCGGCTACAGATACGCAGTATTTT. Protein product: CASSGPGLAATDTQYF. This sequence joins TRBV10-1 and TRBJ2-3, with 11 nucleotides matching TRBD2. V lost 4 bases to trimming and J lost 3 bases; unmatched junction nucleotides: 6. This CDR3 contains 16 residues. Germline values: CDR1 WNHNN, CDR2 SYGVQD (reference sequence).

The CDR3 spells CASSSQRGGITGELFF. CDR3 sequence (DNA): TGTGCCAGCAGCTCCCAGCGGGGGGGCATCACCGGGGAGCTGTTTTTT. The chain uses TRBV7-2 and TRBJ2-2; 10 nucleotides match TRBD2. Trimming took 4 bases from V and 4 from J; bases not matched to a gene: 6. The CDR3 spans 16 residues. Germline values: CDR1 SGHTA, CDR2 FQGNSA.

The CDR3 DNA reads TGTGCCAGCAGTTACGTAGGGAGCCACCTCAATGTATTCCTCCACTTT. Residues: CASSYVGSHLNVFLHF. The chain recombines TRBV6-5 with TRBJ1-6; D unresolved. Germline CDR1 and CDR2: MNHEY and SVGAGI. V was trimmed by 2 bases and J by 15 bases, leaving 23 bases between them. CDR3 size: 16 residues.

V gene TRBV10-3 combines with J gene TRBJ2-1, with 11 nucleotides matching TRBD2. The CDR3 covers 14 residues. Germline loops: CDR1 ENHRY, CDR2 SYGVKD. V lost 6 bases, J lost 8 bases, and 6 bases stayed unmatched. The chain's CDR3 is CAISSSGGWYEQFF. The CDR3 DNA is TGTGCCATCAGCTCTAGCGGGGGGTGGTATGAGCAGTTCTTC.

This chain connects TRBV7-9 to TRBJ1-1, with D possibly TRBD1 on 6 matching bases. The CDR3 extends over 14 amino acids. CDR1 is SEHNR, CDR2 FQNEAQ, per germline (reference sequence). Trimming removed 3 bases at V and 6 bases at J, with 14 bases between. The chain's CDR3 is CASSFYRDAAEAFF. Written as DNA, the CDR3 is TGTGCCAGCAGCTTCTACAGGGATGCGGCTGAAGCTTTCTTT.

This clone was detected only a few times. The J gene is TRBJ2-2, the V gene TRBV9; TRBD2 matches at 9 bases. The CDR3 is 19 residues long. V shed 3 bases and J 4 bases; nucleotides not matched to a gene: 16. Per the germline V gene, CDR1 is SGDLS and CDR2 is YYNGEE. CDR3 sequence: CASSDPRGGLGLSTGELFF. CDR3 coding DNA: TGTGCCAGCAGCGATCCGCGGGGGGGCCTTGGGTTGAGCACCGGGGAGCTGTTTTTT.

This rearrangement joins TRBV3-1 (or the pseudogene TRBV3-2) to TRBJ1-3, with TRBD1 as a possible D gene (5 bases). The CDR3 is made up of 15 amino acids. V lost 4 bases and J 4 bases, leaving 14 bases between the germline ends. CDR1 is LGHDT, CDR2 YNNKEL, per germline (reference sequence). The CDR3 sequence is CASSLAGVKGNTIYF. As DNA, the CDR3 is TGTGCCAGCAGCCTCGCGGGGGTAAAGGGAAACACCATATATTTT.